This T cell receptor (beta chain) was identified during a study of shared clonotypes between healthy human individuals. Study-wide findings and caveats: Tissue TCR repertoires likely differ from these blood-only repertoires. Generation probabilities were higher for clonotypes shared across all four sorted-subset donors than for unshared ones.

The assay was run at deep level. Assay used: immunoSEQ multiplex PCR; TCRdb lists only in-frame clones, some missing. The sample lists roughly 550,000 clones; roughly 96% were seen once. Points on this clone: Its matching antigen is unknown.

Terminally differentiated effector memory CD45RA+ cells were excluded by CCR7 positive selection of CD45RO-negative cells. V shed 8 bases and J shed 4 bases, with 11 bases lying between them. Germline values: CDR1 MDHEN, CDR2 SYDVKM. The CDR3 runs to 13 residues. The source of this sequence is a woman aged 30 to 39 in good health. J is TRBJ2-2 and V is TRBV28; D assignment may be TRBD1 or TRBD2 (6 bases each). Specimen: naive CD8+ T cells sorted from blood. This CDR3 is CASFGGGTGELFF. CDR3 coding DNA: TGTGCCAGCTTTGGAGGGGGCACCGGGGAGCTGTTTTTT.